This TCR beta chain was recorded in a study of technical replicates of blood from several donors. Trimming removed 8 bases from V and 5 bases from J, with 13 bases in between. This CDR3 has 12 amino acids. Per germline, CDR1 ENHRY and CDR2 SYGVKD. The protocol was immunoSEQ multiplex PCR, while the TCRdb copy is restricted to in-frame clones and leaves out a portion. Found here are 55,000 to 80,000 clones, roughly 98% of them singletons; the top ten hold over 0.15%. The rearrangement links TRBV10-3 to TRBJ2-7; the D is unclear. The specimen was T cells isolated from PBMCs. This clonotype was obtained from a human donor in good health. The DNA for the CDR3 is TGTGCCATCCAGGATTCTGGTAACGAGCAGTACTTC. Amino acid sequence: CAIQDSGNEQYF.